A single sample gave rise to the 5 T cell receptor beta chains below, sequenced in a study of T cells in Graves' hyperthyroidism and ophthalmopathy. It was RNA transcripts that yielded the amplified TCR beta CDR3 regions. The TCR CDR3 first-round RT-PCR relied on the HTBI primer set. Via MiXCR, TCRdb re-called the multiplex PCR reads, giving one row per CDR3 protein. The sample lists approximately 590,000 distinct CDR3 sequences; 15% to 17% were seen once. Sequencing was done on a sample of blood. These receptors all come from a woman under 40 with Graves' hyperthyroidism.

This clonotype occurred many times. The chain joins TRBV28 to TRBJ1-6; 9 bases align to TRBD1. CDR3 length: 18 amino acids. Germline trimming cut 6 bases from V and 6 bases from J; bases unmatched to any gene: 15. Germline lookup yields CDR1 MDHEN and CDR2 SYDVKM. In DNA, the CDR3 is TGTGCCAGCAGCCGCCCCCCCGGGACAGGGAGCCCTAATTCACCCCTCCACTTT. It is translated as CASSRPPGTGSPNSPLHF.

In its sample, this clonotype was seen a few times. The chain carries TRBV7-9 and TRBJ2-5; 10 bases are shared with TRBD2. The CDR3 totals 16 residues. V trimming: 3 bases; J trimming: 1 base; junction bases outside the gene matches: 5. Germline assignment: CDR1 SEHNR and CDR2 FQNEAQ (reference sequence). Here the CDR3 DNA reads TGTGCCAGCAGCTTTTATCAGCGGGAGGGCCAAGAGACCCAGTACTTC. Its translation is CASSFYQREGQETQYF.

The rearrangement links TRBV7-2 to TRBJ2-3; 8 bases fit TRBD2. The germline gives CDR1 SGHTA, CDR2 FQGNSA. The CDR3 runs to 16 residues. The V segment lost 6 bases and the J segment 4 bases; nucleotides outside the gene matches: 12. The CDR3 loop reads CASSMITGGLSDTQYF. The DNA of the CDR3 is TGTGCCAGCAGTATGATCACGGGGGGGTTGTCAGATACGCAGTATTTT.

This clonotype was observed many times. The genes are TRBV7-2 and TRBJ2-3, with no clear D. The V gene's germline CDR1 is SGHTA and CDR2 FQGNSA. Deletions cut 2 bases from V and 2 bases from J, with 11 bases between. The CDR3 is 15 residues long. The CDR3, as DNA: TGTGCCAGCAGCTTATCAGGCGGTTTCACAGATACGCAGTATTTT. Protein sequence: CASSLSGGFTDTQYF.

Concerning this clonotype itself: This may be a read error: a much more frequent sequence differs by one nucleotide. The CDR3 sequence is CSASPAGESGEQFF. CDR3 bases: TGCAGTGCCTCACCAGCGGGCGAAAGCGGTGAGCAGTTCTTC. This rearrangement joins TRBV20-1 to TRBJ2-1; perhaps TRBD2 as D (6 bases). Germline V lookup: CDR1 DFQATT, CDR2 SNEGSKA (reference sequence). The CDR3 is 14 amino acids. The V gene lost 6 bases and the J gene lost 9 bases, with 21 bases spanning the gap.